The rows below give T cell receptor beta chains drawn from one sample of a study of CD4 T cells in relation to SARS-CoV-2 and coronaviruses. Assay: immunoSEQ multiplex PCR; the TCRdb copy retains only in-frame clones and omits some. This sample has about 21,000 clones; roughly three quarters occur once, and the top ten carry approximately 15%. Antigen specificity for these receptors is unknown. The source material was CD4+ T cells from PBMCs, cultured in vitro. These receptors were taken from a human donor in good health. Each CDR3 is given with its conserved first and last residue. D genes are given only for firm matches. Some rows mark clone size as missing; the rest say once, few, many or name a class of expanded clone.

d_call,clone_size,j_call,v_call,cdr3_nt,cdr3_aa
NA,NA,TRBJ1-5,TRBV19,TGTGCCAGTACTAAAGAGGGGGGGCCCCAGCATTTT,CASTKEGGPQHF
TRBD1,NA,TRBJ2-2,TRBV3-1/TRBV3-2,TGTGCCAGCAGACATCTTGGACAGGGAGGTACGGGGGAGCTGTTTTTT,CASRHLGQGGTGELFF
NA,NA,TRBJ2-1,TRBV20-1,TGCAGTGCACCTAGAAACAATGAGCAGTTCTTC,CSAPRNNEQFF
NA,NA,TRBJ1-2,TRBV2,TGTGCCAGCAGCCCGCTCCCCCGGGGCGGGTTGTATGGCTACACCTTC,CASSPLPRGGLYGYTF
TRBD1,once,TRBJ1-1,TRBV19,TGTGCCAGTAGTAGTTACCGGGACAGTGAAGCTTTCTTT,CASSSYRDSEAFF
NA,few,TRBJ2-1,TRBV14,TGTGCCAGCAGCCAAGATCTGGTAAGCACTGAGCAGTTCTTC,CASSQDLVSTEQFF
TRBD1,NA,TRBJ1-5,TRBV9,TGTGCCAGCAGCCGGGGACAGGGGTCAGCTGGCAATCAGCCCCAGCATTTT,CASSRGQGSAGNQPQHF
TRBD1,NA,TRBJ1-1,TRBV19,TGTGCCAGTAGCGACAGGGTTCAGGCTGAAGCTTTCTTT,CASSDRVQAEAFF
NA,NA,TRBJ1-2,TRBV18,TGTGCCAGCTCACCTAAAGATTCAAGGGGCTATGGCTACACCTTC,CASSPKDSRGYGYTF
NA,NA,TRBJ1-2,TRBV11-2,TGTGCCAGCAGCGACTCGCTACTCTATCGCTACACCTTC,CASSDSLLYRYTF
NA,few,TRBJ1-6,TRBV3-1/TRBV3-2,TGTGCCAGCAGCCAATACGGGGGGCCTTCACCCCTCCACTTT,CASSQYGGPSPLHF
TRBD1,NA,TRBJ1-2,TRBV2,TGTGCCAGCAGCCAAAGACAGGGCTCTGGCTACACCTTC,CASSQRQGSGYTF
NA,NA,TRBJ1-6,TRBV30,TGTGCCTGGAGACCAGGGCAAAACTATTCACCCCTCCACTTT,CAWRPGQNYSPLHF
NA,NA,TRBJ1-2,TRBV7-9,TGTGCCAGCAGCCCCTGGACCTCTAACTATGGCTACACCTTC,CASSPWTSNYGYTF
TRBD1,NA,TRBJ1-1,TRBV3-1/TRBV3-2,TGTGCCAGCAGCAGAACAGGGGGCAATACTGAAGCTTTCTTT,CASSRTGGNTEAFF
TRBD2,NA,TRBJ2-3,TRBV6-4,TGTGCCAGCAGTGACGGGACTAGCGGCACAGATACGCAGTATTTT,CASSDGTSGTDTQYF
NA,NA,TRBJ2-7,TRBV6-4,TGTGCCAGCAGATTTTTGGCAGGGGGGACCTACGAGCAGTACTTC,CASRFLAGGTYEQYF
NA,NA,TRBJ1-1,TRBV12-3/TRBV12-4,TGTGCCAGCAGTTTGGTCTGGAACACTGAAGCTTTCTTT,CASSLVWNTEAFF
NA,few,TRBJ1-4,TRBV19,TGTGCCAGTAGCTCGGAGAGGAATGAAAAACTGTTTTTT,CASSSERNEKLFF
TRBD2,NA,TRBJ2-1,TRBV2,TGTGCCAGCAGTAGCGGGAGACATGGCAATGAGCAGTTCTTC,CASSSGRHGNEQFF
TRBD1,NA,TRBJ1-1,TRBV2,TGTGCCAGCAGGGGACAGGGGGTTAGGTTCACTGAAGCTTTCTTT,CASRGQGVRFTEAFF
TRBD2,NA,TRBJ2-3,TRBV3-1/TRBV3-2,TGTGCCAGCAGCCTTAGCGGGCCAGAGAAGCAGTATTTT,CASSLSGPEKQYF
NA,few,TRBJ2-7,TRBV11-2,TGTGCCAGCAGCTTAAGTGGCGCCTTCTACGAGCAGTACTTC,CASSLSGAFYEQYF
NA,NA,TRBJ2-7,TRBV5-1,TGCGCCAGCAGCTTGGGACCTTCCCCCAACGAGCAGTACTTC,CASSLGPSPNEQYF